These T cell receptor beta chains were read from a single sample in a study of blood T cell repertoires in COVID-19. The protocol was immunoSEQ multiplex PCR, while the TCRdb copy is restricted to in-frame clones and leaves out a portion. The repertoire consists of over 150,000 clones, with around 78% occurring once and the leading ten covering about 1.8%. Sequences were obtained from peripheral blood. These receptors were collected from a man older than 75 with acute or convalescent COVID-19. The CDR3 runs from the conserved cysteine through the conserved F or W. The D gene is left open where the match is weak. Expanded clones get a size class; other rows say once, few or many, or leave the size out.

-	TRBV18	TRBJ1-2	TRBD1	TGTGCCAGCTCAGCCGACAGGGGCCACACCTTC	CASSADRGHTF
-	TRBV19	TRBJ2-3	-	TGTGCCAGCTCTCAGGGCAGAGAGGCAGATACGCAGTATTTT	CASSQGREADTQYF
-	TRBV5-1	TRBJ2-2	TRBD1	TGCGCCAGCAGCCCTAAGACAGGGCGAACCGGGGAGCTGTTTTTT	CASSPKTGRTGELFF
-	TRBV5-1	TRBJ2-2	TRBD1	TGCGCCAGCAGCGCGACGACAGGGGCCGGGGAGCTGTTTTTT	CASSATTGAGELFF
-	TRBV6-5	TRBJ1-4	TRBD1	TGTGCCAGCAGTTCACTCGTGGACAGGCCAAATGAAAAACTGTTTTTT	CASSSLVDRPNEKLFF
-	TRBV9	TRBJ1-1	-	TGTGCCAGCAGCGTCGGTGGGGGGGCGCGGACTGAAGCTTTCTTT	CASSVGGGARTEAFF
-	TRBV3-1/TRBV3-2	TRBJ1-3	-	TGTGCCAGCAGCCAACATCATCTAACAGGGTTTGGAAACACCATATATTTT	CASSQHHLTGFGNTIYF
-	TRBV30	TRBJ2-3	TRBD2	TGTGCCTGGAGTCGGGCAGCGGGGGTTTCAGATACGCAGTATTTT	CAWSRAAGVSDTQYF
-	TRBV6-5	TRBJ1-3	TRBD1	TGTGCCAGCGGAAGAACAGGGGATGGGGGAAACACCATATATTTT	CASGRTGDGGNTIYF
once	TRBV18	TRBJ2-1	-	TGTGCCAGCTCACCGGGGCGAGACAATGAGCAGTTCTTC	CASSPGRDNEQFF
few	TRBV3-1/TRBV3-2	TRBJ1-1	TRBD1	TGTGCCAGCAGACCACAGGGGGATTGGGCTGAAGCTTTCTTT	CASRPQGDWAEAFF
-	TRBV2	TRBJ1-5	-	TGTGCCAGCAGTGCGGACAACTTTCCGCAGCCCCAGCATTTT	CASSADNFPQPQHF
-	TRBV6-2/TRBV6-3	TRBJ2-3	TRBD2	TGTGCCAGCAGCCGCCCGGGACTAGGAATTGGAGATACGCAGTATTTT	CASSRPGLGIGDTQYF
-	TRBV5-5	TRBJ2-7	-	TGTGCCAGCAGCTTGGCTGTAGCGCGATCCTACGAGCAGTACTTC	CASSLAVARSYEQYF
few	TRBV5-8	TRBJ1-5	-	TGTGCCAGCAGCTCAGGACAGAGGCTGGATCAGCCCCAGCATTTT	CASSSGQRLDQPQHF
-	TRBV5-5	TRBJ1-3	-	TGTGCCAGCAGCTTGTCAGGGTCTGGAAACACCATATATTTT	CASSLSGSGNTIYF
-	TRBV19	TRBJ1-1	-	TGTGCCAGTAGTATAGATCCCCGGGGGGCGAACACTGAAGCTTTCTTT	CASSIDPRGANTEAFF
-	TRBV25-1	TRBJ2-7	-	TGTGCCAGCAGTGACCCCGGGACAACCCTCGGCGAGCAGTACTTC	CASSDPGTTLGEQYF
-	TRBV10-1	TRBJ2-2	-	TGCGCCAGCAGTGAGACGGGGCGGGGTGAGCTGTTTTTT	CASSETGRGELFF
-	TRBV24-1	TRBJ2-1	-	TGTGCCACCAGTGCCAGGACATCCTACAATGAGCAGTTCTTC	CATSARTSYNEQFF
-	TRBV24-1	TRBJ2-3	TRBD2	TGTGCCACCAGTGACTTAATGACTAGCGGGGATACAGATACGCAGTATTTT	CATSDLMTSGDTDTQYF
-	TRBV10-3	TRBJ1-4	TRBD1	TGTGCCATCAGTGAAGGGACAGGGAAAGAAAAACTGTTTTTT	CAISEGTGKEKLFF
once	TRBV5-4	TRBJ2-2	-	TGTGCCAGCAGCTTGGACAGGGCTGAGACCGGGGAGCTGTTTTTT	CASSLDRAETGELFF
-	TRBV6-1	TRBJ2-7	TRBD1	TGTGCCAGCAGTGTGGGGCGGGCAGGGGGTTCCTACGAGCAGTACTTC	CASSVGRAGGSYEQYF
-	TRBV19	TRBJ1-2	-	TGTGCCAGTAGCCACGGATCCCAAGAGCGAGGTGGCTACACCTTC	CASSHGSQERGGYTF
-	TRBV18	TRBJ2-7	-	TGTGCCAGCTCACGAGAGTCCTACGAGCAGTACTTC	CASSRESYEQYF
few	TRBV6-4	TRBJ2-7	TRBD1	TGTGCCAGCAACGGGACAGGGGTTTCCTACGAGCAGTACTTC	CASNGTGVSYEQYF
-	TRBV5-4	TRBJ1-4	-	TGTGCCAGCAGCTTGGCCGGAAGTAGGGGTAATGAAAAACTGTTTTTT	CASSLAGSRGNEKLFF
-	TRBV9	TRBJ1-4	-	TGTGCCAGCAGTACCGGAAGCCTAGCACCAAATGAAAAACTGTTTTTT	CASSTGSLAPNEKLFF
-	TRBV18	TRBJ2-4	-	TGTGCCAGCTCACCCCCAAATTACACCAAAAACATTCAGTACTTC	CASSPPNYTKNIQYF
-	TRBV24-1	TRBJ2-3	-	TGTGCCACCAGTGATTTGAAGGGGAGCACAGATACGCAGTATTTT	CATSDLKGSTDTQYF
-	TRBV6-5	TRBJ2-1	TRBD2	TGTGCCAGCACCTCCTTAGTGGCGGGGGGTAATGAGCAGTTCTTC	CASTSLVAGGNEQFF
-	TRBV19	TRBJ2-1	TRBD2	TGTGCCAGTAATACGAGGCTAGCGGGGGGGTACAATGAGCAGTTCTTC	CASNTRLAGGYNEQFF
few	TRBV7-3	TRBJ2-3	-	TGTGCCAGCAGCCCACAATCCCCGGGGGGCGCTGGCACAGATACGCAGTATTTT	CASSPQSPGGAGTDTQYF
-	TRBV15	TRBJ1-3	TRBD1	TGTGCCACCAGCAAGGACAGGGGCCCCTCTGGAAACACCATATATTTT	CATSKDRGPSGNTIYF
-	TRBV27	TRBJ2-1	TRBD1	TGTGCCAGCAGTTTATTTAGGACAGGGAACAATGAGCAGTTCTTC	CASSLFRTGNNEQFF
-	TRBV7-9	TRBJ2-2	TRBD1	TGTGCCAGCAGCCTTACAGGGACAGGGAACACCGGGGAGCTGTTTTTT	CASSLTGTGNTGELFF
-	TRBV7-6	TRBJ1-2	TRBD1	TGTGCCAGCAGCCCCTCGACAGGGTTCGTCGGTGGCTACACCTTC	CASSPSTGFVGGYTF
-	TRBV24-1	TRBJ2-3	-	TGTGCCACCAAGGGGCGCCGCCCCACAGATACGCAGTATTTT	CATKGRRPTDTQYF
-	TRBV5-1	TRBJ1-3	-	TGCGCCAGCAGCCTGGGGGGGGCTGGAAACACCATATATTTT	CASSLGGAGNTIYF
-	TRBV6-5	TRBJ2-1	TRBD2	TGTGCCAGCACCTCAAGCGGGGGACTCTACAATGAGCAGTTCTTC	CASTSSGGLYNEQFF
-	TRBV6-6	TRBJ1-5	TRBD1	TGTGCCAGCAGTTACGCCGGGACAGGGGAACAGCCCCAGCATTTT	CASSYAGTGEQPQHF
-	TRBV11-2	TRBJ2-3	TRBD2	TGTGCCAGCAGCTTAGAAAGGACTAGTCGCACAGATACGCAGTATTTT	CASSLERTSRTDTQYF
-	TRBV7-9	TRBJ2-3	TRBD2	TGTGCCAGCAGCTTAGTAGCGGGGGCGGTCGATACGCAGTATTTT	CASSLVAGAVDTQYF